This T cell receptor beta chain was captured in a study of T-cell memory formation after mild COVID-19. This clonotype has a handful of counts. Each CDR3 protein is one row after TCRdb ran MiXCR on the 5' RACE reads. The table lists around 200,000 distinct CDR3 sequences, approximately 10% of them singletons. The receptor comes from a man aged 18-30 years who had mild COVID-19 (a few samples of this study predate the infection). Cell type and time point are not known. The sequenced sample was PBMCs or a T cell subset sorted from them (not recorded which).

CDR3 DNA sequence: TGTGCCAGCAGCTTAGGCCCGGGGCAAGGGCCTTACGAGCAGTACGTC. Translated: CASSLGPGQGPYEQYV. V usage is TRBV7-8 and J usage is TRBJ2-7; D could derive from TRBD1 or TRBD2 (5 bases each). The V gene's germline CDR1 is SGHVS and CDR2 FQNEAQ. The CDR3 is 16 residues long. V was cut by 1 base and J by 4 bases, with 17 bases left in between.